The sequence of this T cell receptor (beta chain) was determined in a study of immune heterogeneity within non-small cell lung tumors. General observations from the study: Recurring identical dominant CDR3 beta clonotypes were observed across tumor sites within a patient, together with site-unique high-frequency clones.

Multiplex PCR amplified the TCR beta CDR3 region. Its first round ran for roughly 10 cycles with 32 V and 13 J primers. TCRdb re-called the multiplex PCR reads with MiXCR, one entry per CDR3 protein. This repertoire shows about 12,000 distinct CDR3 sequences, about 23% found once; its top ten account for over 10%. For each sample, template was 600 ng of bulk tumor genomic DNA. Spaced far apart, several biopsies were taken from each primary tumor during surgery. Curative surgical treatment was performed in patients who had newly diagnosed, untreated non-small cell lung cancer. As for this clonotype: The antigen remains undetermined.

Unmatched junction bases numbered 6, after V lost 4 bases and J lost 2 bases. The germline CDR1 and CDR2 sequences are KGHSH and LQKENI. CDR3 length equals 15 residues. The gene calls are TRBV18 and TRBJ2-3, with TRBD2 identical over 7 bases. Sequenced material: lung tumor tissue. The source is a man in his fifties with non-small cell lung cancer. The CDR3 bases are TGTGCCAGCTCACTCTCCAGCGGGGCCACAGATACGCAGTATTTT. Translating it yields CASSLSSGATDTQYF.